This paragraph reports one T cell receptor (beta chain). The sample belongs to a study of breast tumors, draining lymph nodes, adjacent tissues. Each CDR3 protein is one row after TCRdb ran MiXCR on the multiplex PCR reads. The sample includes fewer than 200,000 distinct CDR3 sequences, around 35% seen only once; the top ten take around 4%. V lost 6 bases and J lost 7; bases outside the gene matches: 14. Germline lookup yields CDR1 DFQATT and CDR2 SNEGSKA (reference sequence). This CDR3 comprises 16 residues. Breast cancer patients provided tissue from their axillary draining lymph nodes. The sequence derives from a female donor with breast cancer. Some clones in this sample may be carry-over from other donors' samples. The chain is built from TRBV20-1 and TRBJ2-1; TRBD2 matches at 11 bases. Sequenced: axillary lymph node tissue. The CDR3 DNA follows: TGCAGTGCCAGCTCACTACGACTAGCGGGATATAATGAGCAGTTCTTC. Amino acid sequence: CSASSLRLAGYNEQFF.